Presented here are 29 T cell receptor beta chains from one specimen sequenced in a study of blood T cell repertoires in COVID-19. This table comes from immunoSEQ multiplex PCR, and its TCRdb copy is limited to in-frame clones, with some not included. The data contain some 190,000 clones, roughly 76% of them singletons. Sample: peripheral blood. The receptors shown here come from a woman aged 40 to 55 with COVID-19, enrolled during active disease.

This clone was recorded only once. The CDR3 spells CASSSAGRGETQYF. The DNA for the CDR3 is TGTGCCAGCAGCTCCGCCGGGAGAGGCGAGACCCAGTACTTC. This chain joins TRBV5-8 and TRBJ2-5; tentatively, D is TRBD2 (6 bases). The CDR3 has 14 amino acids. Trimming took off 3 bases at V and 5 bases at J, with 14 bases between the two ends. CDR1 and CDR2 from the germline V gene are SGHTS and YDEGEE.

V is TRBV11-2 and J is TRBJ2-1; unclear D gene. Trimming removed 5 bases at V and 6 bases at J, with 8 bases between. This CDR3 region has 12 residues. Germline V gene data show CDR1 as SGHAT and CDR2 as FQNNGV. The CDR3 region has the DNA TGTGCCAGCAGCACAGACGGCAATGAGCAGTTCTTC. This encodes CASSTDGNEQFF.

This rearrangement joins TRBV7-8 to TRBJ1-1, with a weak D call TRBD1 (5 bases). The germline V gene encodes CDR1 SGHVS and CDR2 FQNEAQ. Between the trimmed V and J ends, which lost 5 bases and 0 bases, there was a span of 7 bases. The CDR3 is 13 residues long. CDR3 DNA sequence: TGTGCCAGCAGCAGGGGTATGAACACTGAAGCTTTCTTT. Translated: CASSRGMNTEAFF.

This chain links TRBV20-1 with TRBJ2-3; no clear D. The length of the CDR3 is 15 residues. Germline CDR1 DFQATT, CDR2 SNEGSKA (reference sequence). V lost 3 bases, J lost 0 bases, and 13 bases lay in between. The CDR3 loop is CSASEAFTSTDTQYF. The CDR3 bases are TGCAGTGCTAGTGAAGCCTTCACTAGCACAGATACGCAGTATTTT.

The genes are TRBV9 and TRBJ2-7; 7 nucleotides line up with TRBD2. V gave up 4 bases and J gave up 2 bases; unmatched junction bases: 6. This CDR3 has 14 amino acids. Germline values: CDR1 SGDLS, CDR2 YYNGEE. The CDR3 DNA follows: TGTGCCAGCAGCATTTCTAGCGGACCCTACGAGCAGTACTTC. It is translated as CASSISSGPYEQYF.

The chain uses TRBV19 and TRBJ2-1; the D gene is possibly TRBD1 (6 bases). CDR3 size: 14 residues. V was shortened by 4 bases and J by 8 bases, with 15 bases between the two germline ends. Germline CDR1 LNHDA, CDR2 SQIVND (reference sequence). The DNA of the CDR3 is TGTGCCAGTAGTACATCAGGGGATGCAGATGAGCAGTTCTTC. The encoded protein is CASSTSGDADEQFF.

Here the CDR3 reads CASSGWTGRSPNNEQFF. CDR3 bases: TGTGCCAGCAGCGGATGGACAGGGCGTTCCCCTAACAATGAGCAGTTCTTC. This chain uses TRBV3-1 (or the pseudogene TRBV3-2) with TRBJ2-1; 8 nucleotides agree with TRBD1. CDR1 is LGHDT, CDR2 YNNKEL, per germline (reference sequence). Unmatched junction bases numbered 14, after V lost 5 bases and J lost 5 bases. This CDR3 comprises 17 residues.

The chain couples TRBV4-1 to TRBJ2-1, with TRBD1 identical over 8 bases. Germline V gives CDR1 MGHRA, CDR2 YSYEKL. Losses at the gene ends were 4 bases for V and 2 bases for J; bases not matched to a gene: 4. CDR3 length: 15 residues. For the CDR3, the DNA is TGCGCCAGCAGCCCGGCAGGGGGCGCCTACAATGAGCAGTTCTTC. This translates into CASSPAGGAYNEQFF.

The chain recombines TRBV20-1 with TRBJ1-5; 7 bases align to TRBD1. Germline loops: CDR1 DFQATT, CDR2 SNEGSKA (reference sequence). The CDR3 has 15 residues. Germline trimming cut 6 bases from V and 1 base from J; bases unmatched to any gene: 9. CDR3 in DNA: TGCAGTGCCAGTGAGGGGGCTGGAAGCAATCAGCCCCAGCATTTT. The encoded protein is CSASEGAGSNQPQHF.

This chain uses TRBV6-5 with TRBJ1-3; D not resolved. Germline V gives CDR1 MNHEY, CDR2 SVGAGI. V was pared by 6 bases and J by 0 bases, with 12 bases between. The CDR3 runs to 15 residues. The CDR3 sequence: CASSPTVSSGNTIYF. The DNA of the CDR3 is TGTGCCAGCAGCCCAACGGTGAGCTCTGGAAACACCATATATTTT.

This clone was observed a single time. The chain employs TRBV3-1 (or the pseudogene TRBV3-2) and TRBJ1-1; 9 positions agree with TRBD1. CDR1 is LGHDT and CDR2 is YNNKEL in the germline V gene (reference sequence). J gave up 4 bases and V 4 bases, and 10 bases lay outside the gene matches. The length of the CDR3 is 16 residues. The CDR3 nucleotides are TGTGCCAGCAGCCTACGGACAGGGACAGGGAGCACTGAAGCTTTCTTT. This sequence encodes CASSLRTGTGSTEAFF.

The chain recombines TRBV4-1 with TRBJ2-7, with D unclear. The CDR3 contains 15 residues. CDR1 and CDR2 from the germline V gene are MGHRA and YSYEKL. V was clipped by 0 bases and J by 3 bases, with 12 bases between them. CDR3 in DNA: TGCGCCAGCAGCCAAGATCTAGGCGGCCTCTACGAGCAGTACGTC. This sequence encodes CASSQDLGGLYEQYV.

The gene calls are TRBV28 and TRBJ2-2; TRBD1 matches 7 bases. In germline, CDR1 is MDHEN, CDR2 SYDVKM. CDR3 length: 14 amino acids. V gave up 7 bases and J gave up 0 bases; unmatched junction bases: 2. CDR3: CASIRGPNTGELFF. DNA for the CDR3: TGTGCCAGCATAAGGGGGCCGAACACCGGGGAGCTGTTTTTT.

CDR3: CASSINNLGQVPYNEQFF. Written as DNA, the CDR3 is TGTGCCAGTAGTATCAACAACTTAGGACAGGTGCCCTACAATGAGCAGTTCTTC. The gene calls are TRBV19 and TRBJ2-1; 7 nucleotides align to TRBD1. After removal of 3 bases from V and 2 bases from J, the junction contained 13 bases not matched to a gene. Germline CDR1 reads LNHDA; CDR2 reads SQIVND (reference sequence). The length of the CDR3 is 18 residues. The full variable domain, in which reference TRBV19 and TRBJ2-1 provide the parts outside the CDR3, is DGGITQSPKYLFRKEGQNVTLSCEQNLNHDAMYWYRQDPGQGLRLIYYSQIVNDFQKGDIAEGYSVSREKKESFPLTVTSAQKNPTAFYLCASSINNLGQVPYNEQFFGPGTRLTVL.

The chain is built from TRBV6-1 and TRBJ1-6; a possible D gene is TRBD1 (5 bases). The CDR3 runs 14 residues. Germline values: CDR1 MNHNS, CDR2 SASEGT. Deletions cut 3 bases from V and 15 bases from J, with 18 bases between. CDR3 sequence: CASSERKGADILHF. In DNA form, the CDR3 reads TGTGCCAGCAGTGAGCGGAAAGGGGCGGACATCCTCCACTTT.

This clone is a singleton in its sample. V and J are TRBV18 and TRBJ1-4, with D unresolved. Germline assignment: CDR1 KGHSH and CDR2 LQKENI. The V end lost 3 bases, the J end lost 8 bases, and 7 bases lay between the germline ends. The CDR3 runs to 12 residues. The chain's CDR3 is CASSPNTEKLFF. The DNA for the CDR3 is TGTGCCAGCTCACCTAACACCGAAAAACTGTTTTTT.

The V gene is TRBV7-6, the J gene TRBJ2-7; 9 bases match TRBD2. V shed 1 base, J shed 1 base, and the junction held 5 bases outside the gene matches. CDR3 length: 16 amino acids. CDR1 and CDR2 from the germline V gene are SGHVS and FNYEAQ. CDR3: CASSLGTSGLSYEQYF. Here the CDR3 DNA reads TGTGCCAGCAGCTTAGGAACTAGCGGGCTATCCTACGAGCAGTACTTC.

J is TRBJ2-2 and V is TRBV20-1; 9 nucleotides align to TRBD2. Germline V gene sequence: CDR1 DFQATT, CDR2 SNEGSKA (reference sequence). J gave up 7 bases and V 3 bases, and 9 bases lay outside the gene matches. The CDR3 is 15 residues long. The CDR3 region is CSASGKGLAVGELFF. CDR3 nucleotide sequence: TGCAGTGCTAGTGGGAAGGGACTAGCTGTCGGGGAGCTGTTTTTT.

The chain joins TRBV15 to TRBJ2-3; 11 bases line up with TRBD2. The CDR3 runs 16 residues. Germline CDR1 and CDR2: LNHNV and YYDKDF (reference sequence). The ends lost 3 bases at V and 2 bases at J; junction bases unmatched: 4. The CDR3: CATSRPSGGFTDTQYF. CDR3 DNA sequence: TGTGCCACCAGCAGGCCTAGCGGGGGGTTCACAGATACGCAGTATTTT.

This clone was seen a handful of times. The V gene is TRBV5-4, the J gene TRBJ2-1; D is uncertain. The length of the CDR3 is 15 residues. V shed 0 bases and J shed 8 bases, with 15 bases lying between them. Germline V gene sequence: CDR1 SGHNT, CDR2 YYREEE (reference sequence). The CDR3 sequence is CASSLARPGDYEQFF. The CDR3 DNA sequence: TGTGCCAGCAGCTTGGCCCGCCCCGGAGATTATGAGCAGTTCTTC.

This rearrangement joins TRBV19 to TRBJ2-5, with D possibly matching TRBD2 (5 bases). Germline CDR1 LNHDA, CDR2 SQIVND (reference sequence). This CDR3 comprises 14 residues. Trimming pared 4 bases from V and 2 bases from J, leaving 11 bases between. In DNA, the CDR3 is TGTGCCAGTAGTACCCCGGGATTTCAAGAGACCCAGTACTTC. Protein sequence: CASSTPGFQETQYF.

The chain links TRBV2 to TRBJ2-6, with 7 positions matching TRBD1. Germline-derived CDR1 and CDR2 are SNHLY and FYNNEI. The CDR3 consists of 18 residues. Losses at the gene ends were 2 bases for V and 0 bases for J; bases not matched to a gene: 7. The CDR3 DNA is TGTGCCAGCAGTGAACCGGGACAGACAATCTCTGGGGCCAACGTCCTGACTTTC. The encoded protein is CASSEPGQTISGANVLTF.

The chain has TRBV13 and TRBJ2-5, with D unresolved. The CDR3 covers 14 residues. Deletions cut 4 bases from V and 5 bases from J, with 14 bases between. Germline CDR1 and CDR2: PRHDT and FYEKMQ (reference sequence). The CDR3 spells CASSYRSSVETQYF. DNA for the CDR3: TGTGCCAGCAGCTATCGTTCGTCTGTGGAGACCCAGTACTTC.

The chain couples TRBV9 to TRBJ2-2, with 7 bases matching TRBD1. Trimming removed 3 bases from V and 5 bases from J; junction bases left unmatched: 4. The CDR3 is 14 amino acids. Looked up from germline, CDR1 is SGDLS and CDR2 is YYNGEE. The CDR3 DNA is TGTGCCAGCAGCGCAGGGGGTGCTACCGGGGAGCTGTTTTTT. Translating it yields CASSAGGATGELFF.

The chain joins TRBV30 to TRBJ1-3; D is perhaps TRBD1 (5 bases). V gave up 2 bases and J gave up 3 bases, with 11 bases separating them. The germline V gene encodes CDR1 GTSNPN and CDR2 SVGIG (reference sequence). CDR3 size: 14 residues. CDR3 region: CAWSHGGFGNTIYF. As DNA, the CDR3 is TGTGCCTGGAGTCACGGGGGATTTGGAAACACCATATATTTT.

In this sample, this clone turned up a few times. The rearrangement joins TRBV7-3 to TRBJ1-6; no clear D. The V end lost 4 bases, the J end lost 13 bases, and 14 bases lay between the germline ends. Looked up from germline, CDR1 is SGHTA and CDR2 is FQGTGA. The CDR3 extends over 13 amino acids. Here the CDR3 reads CASSSGPRMPLHF. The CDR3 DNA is TGTGCCAGCAGCTCCGGCCCGAGGATGCCCCTCCACTTT.

Here the CDR3 reads CASSPDQETQYF. CDR3 DNA: TGCGCCAGCAGCCCCGACCAAGAGACCCAGTACTTC. The chain couples TRBV5-1 to TRBJ2-5; D remains unclear. Looked up from germline, CDR1 is SGHRS and CDR2 is YFSETQ. The CDR3 is 12 residues long. V lost 4 bases to trimming and J lost 0 bases, with 4 bases between them.

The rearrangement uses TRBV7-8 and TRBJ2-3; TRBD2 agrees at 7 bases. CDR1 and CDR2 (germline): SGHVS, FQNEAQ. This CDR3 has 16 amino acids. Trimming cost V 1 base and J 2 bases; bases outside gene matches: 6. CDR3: CASSLDTAGDTDTQYF. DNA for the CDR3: TGTGCCAGCAGCTTAGATACGGCGGGAGACACAGATACGCAGTATTTT.

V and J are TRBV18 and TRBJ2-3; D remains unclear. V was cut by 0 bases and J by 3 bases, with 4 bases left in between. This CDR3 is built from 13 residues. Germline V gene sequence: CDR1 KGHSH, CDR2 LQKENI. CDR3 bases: TGTGCCAGCTCACCACCCGTGACAGATACGCAGTATTTT. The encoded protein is CASSPPVTDTQYF. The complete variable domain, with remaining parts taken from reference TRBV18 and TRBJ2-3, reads NAGVMQNPRHLVRRRGQEARLRCSPMKGHSHVYWYRQLPEEGLKFMVYLQKENIIDESGMPKERFSAEFPKEGPSILRIQQVVRGDSAAYFCASSPPVTDTQYFGPGTRLTVL.